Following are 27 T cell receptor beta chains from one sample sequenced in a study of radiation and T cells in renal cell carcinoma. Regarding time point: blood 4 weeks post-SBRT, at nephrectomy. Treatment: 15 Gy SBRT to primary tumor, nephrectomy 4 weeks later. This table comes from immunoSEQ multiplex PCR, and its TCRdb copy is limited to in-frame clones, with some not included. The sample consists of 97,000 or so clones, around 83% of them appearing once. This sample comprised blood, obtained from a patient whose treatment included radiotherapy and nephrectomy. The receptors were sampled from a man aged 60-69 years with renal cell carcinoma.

CDR3 in DNA: TGTGCCAGCAGCTTCGGGGAGGCGACCGCCTACGAGCAGTACTTC. Translated: CASSFGEATAYEQYF. This sequence joins TRBV5-4 and TRBJ2-7, with D maybe TRBD2 (6 bases). The CDR3 runs 15 residues. Trimming took 2 bases from V and 2 from J, leaving 14 bases between them. Per germline, CDR1 SGHNT and CDR2 YYREEE (reference sequence).

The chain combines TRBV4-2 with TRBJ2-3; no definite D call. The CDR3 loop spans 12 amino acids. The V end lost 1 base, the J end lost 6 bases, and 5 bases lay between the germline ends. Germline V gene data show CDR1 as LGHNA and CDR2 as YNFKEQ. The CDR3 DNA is TGTGCCAGCAGCCAAGTGGGCGATACGCAGTATTTT. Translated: CASSQVGDTQYF.

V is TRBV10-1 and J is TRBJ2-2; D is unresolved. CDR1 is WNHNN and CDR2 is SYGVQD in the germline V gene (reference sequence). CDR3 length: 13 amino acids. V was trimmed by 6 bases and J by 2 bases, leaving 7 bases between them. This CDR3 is CASSPQNTGELFF. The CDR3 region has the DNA TGCGCCAGCAGCCCCCAAAACACCGGGGAGCTGTTTTTT.

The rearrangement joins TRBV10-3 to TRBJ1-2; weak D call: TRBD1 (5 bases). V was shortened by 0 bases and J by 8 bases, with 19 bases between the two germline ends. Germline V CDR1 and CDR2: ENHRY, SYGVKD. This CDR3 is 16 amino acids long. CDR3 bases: TGTGCCATCAGTGAGTCGAGTGGGACGGAGGGCGGCGGCTACACCTTC. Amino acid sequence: CAISESSGTEGGGYTF.

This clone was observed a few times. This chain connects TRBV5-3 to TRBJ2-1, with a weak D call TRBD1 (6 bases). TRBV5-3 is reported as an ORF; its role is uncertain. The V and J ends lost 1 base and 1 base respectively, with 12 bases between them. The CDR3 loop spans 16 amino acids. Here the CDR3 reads CARSLSLTGSYNEQFF. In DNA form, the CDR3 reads TGTGCCAGAAGCTTGTCCCTAACAGGGTCCTACAATGAGCAGTTCTTC.

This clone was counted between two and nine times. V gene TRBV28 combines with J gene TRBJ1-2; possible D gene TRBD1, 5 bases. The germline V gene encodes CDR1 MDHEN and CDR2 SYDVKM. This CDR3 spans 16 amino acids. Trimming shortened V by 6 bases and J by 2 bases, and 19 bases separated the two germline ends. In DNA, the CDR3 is TGTGCCAGCAGCGTAACCGGGACCCCTTCCAACTATGGCTACACCTTC. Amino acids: CASSVTGTPSNYGYTF.

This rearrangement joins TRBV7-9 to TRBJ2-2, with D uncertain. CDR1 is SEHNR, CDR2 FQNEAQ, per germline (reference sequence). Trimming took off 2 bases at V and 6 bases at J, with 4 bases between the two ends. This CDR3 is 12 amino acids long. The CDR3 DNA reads TGTGCCAGCAGCTTAAACGCCGGGGAGCTGTTTTTT. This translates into CASSLNAGELFF.

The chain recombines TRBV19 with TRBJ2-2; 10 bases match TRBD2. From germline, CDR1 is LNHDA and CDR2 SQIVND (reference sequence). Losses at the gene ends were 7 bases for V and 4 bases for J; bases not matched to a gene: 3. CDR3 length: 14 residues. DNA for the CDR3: TGTGCCAGTAAAAGGACTAGCGGCACCGGGGAGCTGTTTTTT. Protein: CASKRTSGTGELFF.

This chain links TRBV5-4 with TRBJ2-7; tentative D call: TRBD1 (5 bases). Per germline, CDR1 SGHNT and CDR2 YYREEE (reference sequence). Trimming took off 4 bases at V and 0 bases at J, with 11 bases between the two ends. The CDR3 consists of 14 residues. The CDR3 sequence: CASSIIDSSYEQYF. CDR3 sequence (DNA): TGTGCCAGCAGCATAATCGACAGCTCCTACGAGCAGTACTTC.

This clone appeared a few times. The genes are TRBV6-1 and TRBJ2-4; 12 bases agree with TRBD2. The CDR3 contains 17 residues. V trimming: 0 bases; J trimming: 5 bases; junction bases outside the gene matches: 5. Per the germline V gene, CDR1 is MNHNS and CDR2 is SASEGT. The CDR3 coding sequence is TGTGCCAGCAGTGAAGCTGTGCTAGCGGGAGGGCAAAACATTCAGTACTTC. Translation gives CASSEAVLAGGQNIQYF.

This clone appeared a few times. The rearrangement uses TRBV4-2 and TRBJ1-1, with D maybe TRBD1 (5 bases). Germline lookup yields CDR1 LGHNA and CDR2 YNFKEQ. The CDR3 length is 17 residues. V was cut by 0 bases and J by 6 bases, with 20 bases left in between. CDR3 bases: TGTGCCAGCAGCCAAGAGAGGGCAGGGATTGTTAGAGCTGAAGCTTTCTTT. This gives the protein CASSQERAGIVRAEAFF.

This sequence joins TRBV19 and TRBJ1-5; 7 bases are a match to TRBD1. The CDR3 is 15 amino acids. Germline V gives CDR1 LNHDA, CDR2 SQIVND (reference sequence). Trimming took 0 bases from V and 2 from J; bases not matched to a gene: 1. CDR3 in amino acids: CASSIEGTGNQPQHF. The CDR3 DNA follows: TGTGCCAGTAGTATAGAAGGGACAGGCAATCAGCCCCAGCATTTT.

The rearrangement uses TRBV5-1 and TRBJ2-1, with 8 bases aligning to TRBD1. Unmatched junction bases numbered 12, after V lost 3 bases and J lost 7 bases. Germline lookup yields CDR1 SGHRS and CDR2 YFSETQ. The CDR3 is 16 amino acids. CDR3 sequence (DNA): TGCGCCAGCAGCTCCGGACAGGGAATTTTAGGGAATGAGCAGTTCTTC. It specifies CASSSGQGILGNEQFF.

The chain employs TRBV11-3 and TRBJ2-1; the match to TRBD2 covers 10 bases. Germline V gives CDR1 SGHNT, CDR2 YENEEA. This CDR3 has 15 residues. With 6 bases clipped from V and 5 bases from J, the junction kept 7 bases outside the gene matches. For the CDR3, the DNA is TGTGCCAGCAGTTCAGCGGGAGGGCCGAACAATGAGCAGTTCTTC. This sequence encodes CASSSAGGPNNEQFF.

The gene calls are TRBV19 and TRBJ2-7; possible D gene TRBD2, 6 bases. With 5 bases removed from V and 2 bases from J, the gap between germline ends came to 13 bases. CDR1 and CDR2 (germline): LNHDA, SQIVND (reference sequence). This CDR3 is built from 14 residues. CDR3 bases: TGTGCCAGTAGTTCCCCGGGGGTCGCCTACGAGCAGTACTTC. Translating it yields CASSSPGVAYEQYF.

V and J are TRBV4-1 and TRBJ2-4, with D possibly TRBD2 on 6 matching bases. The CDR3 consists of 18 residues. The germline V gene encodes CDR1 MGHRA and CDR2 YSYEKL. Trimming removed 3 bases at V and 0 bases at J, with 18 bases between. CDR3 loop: CASSQGRAGLLAKNIQYF. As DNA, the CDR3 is TGCGCCAGCAGCCAGGGACGGGCGGGGTTATTAGCCAAAAACATTCAGTACTTC.

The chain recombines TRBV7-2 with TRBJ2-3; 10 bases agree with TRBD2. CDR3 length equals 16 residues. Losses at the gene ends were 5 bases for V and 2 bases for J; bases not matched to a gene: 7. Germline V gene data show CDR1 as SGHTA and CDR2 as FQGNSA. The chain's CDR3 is CASSPRLAGNTDTQYF. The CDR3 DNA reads TGTGCCAGCAGCCCCCGACTAGCGGGTAACACAGATACGCAGTATTTT.

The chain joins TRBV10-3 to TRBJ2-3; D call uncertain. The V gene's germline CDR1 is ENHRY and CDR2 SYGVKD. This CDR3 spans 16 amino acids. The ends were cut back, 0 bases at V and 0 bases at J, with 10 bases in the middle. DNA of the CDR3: TGTGCCATCAGTGAGTCGAGCAGCAGAAGCACAGATACGCAGTATTTT. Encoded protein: CAISESSSRSTDTQYF.

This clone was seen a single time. CDR3 amino acids: CASSSGDRVTDTQYF. In DNA form, the CDR3 reads TGTGCCAGCAGTTCGGGGGACAGGGTGACAGATACGCAGTATTTT. The genes are TRBV6-6 and TRBJ2-3, with 9 bases matching TRBD1. The CDR3 runs 15 residues. Per the germline V gene, CDR1 is MNHNY and CDR2 is SVGAGI (reference sequence). V trimming: 4 bases; J trimming: 3 bases; junction bases outside the gene matches: 5.

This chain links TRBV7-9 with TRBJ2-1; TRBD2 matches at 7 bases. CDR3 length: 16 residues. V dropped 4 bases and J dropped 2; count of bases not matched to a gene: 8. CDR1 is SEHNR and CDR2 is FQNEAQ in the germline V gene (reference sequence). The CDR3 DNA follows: TGTGCCAGCAGCTCCGGACTAGAGGAGACCTACAATGAGCAGTTCTTC. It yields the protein CASSSGLEETYNEQFF.

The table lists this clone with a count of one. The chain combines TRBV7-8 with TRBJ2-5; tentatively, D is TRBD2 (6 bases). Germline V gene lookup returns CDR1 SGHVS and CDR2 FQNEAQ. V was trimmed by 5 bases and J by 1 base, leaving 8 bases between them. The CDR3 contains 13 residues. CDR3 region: CASSAAGQETQYF. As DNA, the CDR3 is TGTGCCAGCAGCGCAGCGGGCCAAGAGACCCAGTACTTC.

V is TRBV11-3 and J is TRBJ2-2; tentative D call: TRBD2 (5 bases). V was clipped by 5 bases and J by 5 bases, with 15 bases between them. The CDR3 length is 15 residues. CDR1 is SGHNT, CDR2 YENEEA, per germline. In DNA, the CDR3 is TGTGCCAGCAGCCGTCATCCGGGGATAACCGGGGAGCTGTTTTTT. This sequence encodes CASSRHPGITGELFF. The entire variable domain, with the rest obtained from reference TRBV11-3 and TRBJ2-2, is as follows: EAGVVQSPRYKIIEKKQPVAFWCNPISGHNTLYWYLQNLGQGPELLIRYENEEAVDDSQLPKDRFSAERLKGVDSTLKIQPAELGDSAVYLCASSRHPGITGELFFGEGSRLTVL.

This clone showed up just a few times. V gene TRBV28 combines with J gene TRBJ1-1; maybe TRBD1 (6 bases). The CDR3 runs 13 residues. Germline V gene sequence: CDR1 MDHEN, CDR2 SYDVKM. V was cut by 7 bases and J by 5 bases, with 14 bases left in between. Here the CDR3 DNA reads TGTGCCAGCACCTCGTGGGGGCGAACTGAAGCTTTCTTT. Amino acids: CASTSWGRTEAFF.

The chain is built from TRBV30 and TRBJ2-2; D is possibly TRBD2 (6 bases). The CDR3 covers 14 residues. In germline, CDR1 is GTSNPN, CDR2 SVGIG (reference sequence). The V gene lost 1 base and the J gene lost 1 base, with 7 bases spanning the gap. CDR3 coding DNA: TGTGCCTGGAGTGGACTAGGGAACACCGGGGAGCTGTTTTTT. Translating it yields CAWSGLGNTGELFF. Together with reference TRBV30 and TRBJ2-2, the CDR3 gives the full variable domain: SQTIHQWPATLVQPVGSPLSLECTVEGTSNPNLYWYRQAAGRGLQLLFYSVGIGQISSEVPQNLSASRPQDRQFILSSKKLLLSDSGFYLCAWSGLGNTGELFFGEGSRLTVL.

In nucleotides, the CDR3 is TGTGCCAGTCTGGGTAGGGGGGCGCCCGGGGACTACGAGCAGTACTTC. Protein: CASLGRGAPGDYEQYF. V usage is TRBV28 and J usage is TRBJ2-7; possibly TRBD1 or TRBD2 for D (6 bases each). The length of the CDR3 is 16 residues. Germline CDR1 and CDR2: MDHEN and SYDVKM. The V end was cut by 9 bases, the J end by 3 bases, with 24 bases between.

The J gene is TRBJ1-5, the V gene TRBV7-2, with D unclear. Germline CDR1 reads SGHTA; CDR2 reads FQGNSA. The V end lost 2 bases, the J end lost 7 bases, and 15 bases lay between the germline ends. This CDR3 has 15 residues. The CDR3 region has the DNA TGTGCCAGCAGCTTATTCCCGGCGGGCGGCCAGCCCCAGCATTTT. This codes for CASSLFPAGGQPQHF.

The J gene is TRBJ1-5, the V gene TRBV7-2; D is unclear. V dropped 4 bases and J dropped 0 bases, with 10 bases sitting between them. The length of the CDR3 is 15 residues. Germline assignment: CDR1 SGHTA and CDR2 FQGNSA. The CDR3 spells CASSSSRRSNQPQHF. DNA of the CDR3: TGTGCCAGCAGCTCCAGCAGGCGTAGCAATCAGCCCCAGCATTTT.